The next 23 T cell receptor beta chains were all read from a single sample in a study of T cell responses to AZD1222 COVID-19 vaccine. Sequencing was performed with immunoSEQ multiplex PCR; in TCRdb, only in-frame clones are kept and a portion is missing. The table records some 180,000 clones, 90% of them present only once. The specimen was peripheral blood, collected on day 0 of AZD1222 vaccination. These receptors were collected from an adult in good health.

V gene TRBV28 combines with J gene TRBJ2-7, with 7 bases fitting TRBD1. CDR3 size: 16 residues. With 2 bases clipped from V and 2 bases from J, the junction kept 9 bases outside the gene matches. Per the germline V gene, CDR1 is MDHEN and CDR2 is SYDVKM. The CDR3 region is CASSLEGGFRPYEQYF. Written as DNA, the CDR3 is TGTGCCAGCAGTTTAGAAGGGGGCTTCAGACCCTACGAGCAGTACTTC.

This chain joins TRBV5-1 and TRBJ1-4, with D hard to call. The V and J ends lost 5 bases and 0 bases respectively, with 14 bases between them. This CDR3 spans 16 amino acids. Looked up from germline, CDR1 is SGHRS and CDR2 is YFSETQ. CDR3 sequence: CASRDRPGTTNEKLFF. For the CDR3, the DNA is TGCGCCAGCAGAGACCGACCAGGAACAACTAATGAAAAACTGTTTTTT.

This clone came up once. The V and J genes are TRBV28 and TRBJ2-5, with 9 bases lining up with TRBD2. From germline, CDR1 is MDHEN and CDR2 SYDVKM. The V segment lost 8 bases and the J segment 1 base; nucleotides outside the gene matches: 14. This CDR3 comprises 17 residues. CDR3 sequence reads: CASRLSGTSFFQETQYF. DNA for the CDR3: TGTGCCAGCCGACTAAGCGGGACTAGCTTCTTCCAAGAGACCCAGTACTTC. Filled out from reference TRBV28 and TRBJ2-5, the complete variable domain reads DVKVTQSSRYLVKRTGEKVFLECVQDMDHENMFWYRQDPGLGLRLIYFSYDVKMKEKGDIPEGYSVSREKKERFSLILESASTNQTSMYLCASRLSGTSFFQETQYFGPGTRLLVL.

The gene calls are TRBV2 and TRBJ1-5, with D possibly being TRBD1 (6 bases). CDR3 length equals 14 residues. V was trimmed by 7 bases and J by 6 bases, leaving 16 bases between them. Germline V gene lookup returns CDR1 SNHLY and CDR2 FYNNEI. Here the CDR3 reads CASTQQGGGQPQHF. DNA of the CDR3: TGTGCCAGCACCCAACAGGGTGGCGGTCAGCCCCAGCATTTT. The whole variable domain, remainder taken from reference TRBV2 and TRBJ1-5, is EPEVTQTPSHQVTQMGQEVILRCVPISNHLYFYWYRQILGQKVEFLVSFYNNEISEKSEIFDDQFSVERPDGSNFTLKIRSTKLEDSAMYFCASTQQGGGQPQHFGDGTRLSIL.

This rearrangement joins TRBV7-9 to TRBJ1-2; perhaps TRBD1 as D (5 bases). The V gene lost 3 bases and the J gene lost 8 bases, with 13 bases spanning the gap. The germline CDR1 and CDR2 sequences are SEHNR and FQNEAQ (reference sequence). The CDR3 length is 13 residues. CDR3 coding DNA: TGTGCCAGCAGCTTGGGACCTCCGGGCGGCTACACCTTC. Translation: CASSLGPPGGYTF.

The table lists this clone with a few counts. The chain is built from TRBV24-1 and TRBJ2-1; 9 bases match TRBD2. J was trimmed by 8 bases and V by 3 bases; bases with no gene match: 4. The CDR3 sequence is 14 residues long. Germline-derived CDR1 and CDR2 are KGHDR and SFDVKD. The CDR3 bases are TGTGCCACCAGTGATGTCGGACTAGCGTATGAGCAGTTCTTC. Residues: CATSDVGLAYEQFF.

This rearrangement joins TRBV28 to TRBJ2-7; 9 nucleotides agree with TRBD1. The CDR3 runs 14 residues. V lost 5 bases to trimming and J lost 6 bases; unmatched junction nucleotides: 8. Germline lookup yields CDR1 MDHEN and CDR2 SYDVKM. In DNA, the CDR3 is TGTGCCAGCAGTCCTTCCGGGACAGGGTCCGAGCAGTACTTC. This codes for CASSPSGTGSEQYF.

The rearrangement uses TRBV30 and TRBJ2-7; 8 nucleotides align to TRBD2. V shed 2 bases and J 0 bases; nucleotides not matched to a gene: 3. This CDR3 has 14 residues. CDR1 is GTSNPN, CDR2 SVGIG, per germline (reference sequence). As DNA, the CDR3 is TGTGCCTGGAGTCGTGGACTAGCCTCCTACGAGCAGTACTTC. It yields the protein CAWSRGLASYEQYF. Complete variable domain (other parts from reference TRBV30 and TRBJ2-7): SQTIHQWPATLVQPVGSPLSLECTVEGTSNPNLYWYRQAAGRGLQLLFYSVGIGQISSEVPQNLSASRPQDRQFILSSKKLLLSDSGFYLCAWSRGLASYEQYFGPGTRLTVT.

This clone was seen a single time. The chain employs TRBV13 and TRBJ2-2; a weak D match, TRBD2 (7 bases). V shed 3 bases and J shed 0 bases, with 8 bases lying between them. CDR3 length: 15 residues. Looked up from germline, CDR1 is PRHDT and CDR2 is FYEKMQ (reference sequence). The CDR3, as DNA: TGTGCCAGCAGCTTCGGGGGGCCGAACACCGGGGAGCTGTTTTTT. This gives the protein CASSFGGPNTGELFF.

V is TRBV4-3 and J is TRBJ1-2, with a tentative D call TRBD1 (6 bases). With 0 bases removed from V and 6 bases from J, the gap between germline ends came to 8 bases. The germline gives CDR1 LGHNA, CDR2 YSLEER. CDR3 length: 13 residues. DNA for the CDR3: TGCGCCAGCAGCCAAGAACAGGGCCATGGCTACACCTTC. Protein sequence: CASSQEQGHGYTF.

The chain is built from TRBV29-1 and TRBJ2-5; tentatively, D is TRBD2 (5 bases). Trimming took 7 bases from V and 3 from J, leaving 12 bases between them. Germline CDR1 reads SQVTM; CDR2 reads ANQGSEA. The CDR3 has 12 amino acids. The chain's CDR3 is CSGGLLEETQYF. DNA for the CDR3: TGCAGCGGTGGACTGTTAGAAGAGACCCAGTACTTC.

CDR3 bases: TGTGCCAGCAGTTCCCCCAGGGGGGGAAATCAGCCCCAGCATTTT. Its translation: CASSSPRGGNQPQHF. This chain uses TRBV28 with TRBJ1-5, with 7 bases lining up with TRBD1. The CDR3 loop spans 15 amino acids. V shed 4 bases and J 4 bases; nucleotides not matched to a gene: 7. Germline CDR1 and CDR2: MDHEN and SYDVKM.

V gene TRBV18 combines with J gene TRBJ1-2, with 7 bases aligning to TRBD1. J was trimmed by 3 bases and V by 2 bases; bases with no gene match: 3. Germline-derived CDR1 and CDR2 are KGHSH and LQKENI. This CDR3 region has 14 residues. The CDR3 spells CASSPAGGDYGYTF. Here the CDR3 DNA reads TGTGCCAGCTCACCAGCAGGGGGTGACTATGGCTACACCTTC.

The V and J genes are TRBV4-2 and TRBJ2-3; perhaps TRBD1 as D (5 bases). Germline values: CDR1 LGHNA, CDR2 YNFKEQ. CDR3 length: 17 residues. V lost 0 bases, J lost 1 base, and 14 bases lay in between. CDR3 coding DNA: TGTGCCAGCAGCCAAGAGCGCGTTGGGGCGGGCACAGATACGCAGTATTTT. Amino acid sequence: CASSQERVGAGTDTQYF.

This clone has a single count. The chain joins TRBV7-2 to TRBJ1-2; 10 nucleotides agree with TRBD1. The CDR3 length is 14 residues. The germline V gene encodes CDR1 SGHTA and CDR2 FQGNSA. Trimming took 7 bases from V and 2 from J; bases not matched to a gene: 4. The CDR3 DNA follows: TGTGCCAGCACGGGGGACAGGGGAAACTATGGCTACACCTTC. Protein sequence: CASTGDRGNYGYTF. The variable domain in full, completed from reference TRBV7-2 and TRBJ1-2, reads GAGVSQSPSNKVTEKGKDVELRCDPISGHTALYWYRQSLGQGLEFLIYFQGNSAPDKSGLPSDRFSAERTGGSVSTLTIQRTQQEDSAVYLCASTGDRGNYGYTFGSGTRLTVV.

V and J are TRBV11-2 and TRBJ1-3, with a possible D match to TRBD1 (5 bases). CDR3 length: 17 amino acids. Per germline, CDR1 SGHAT and CDR2 FQNNGV. Trimming stripped 5 bases from V and 0 bases from J, with 17 bases between. CDR3 residues: CASSRPRDVSSGNTIYF. The CDR3 DNA sequence: TGTGCCAGCAGCCGACCGAGGGACGTATCCTCTGGAAACACCATATATTTT.

CDR3 nucleotide sequence: TGTGCCAGCAGCAAGTGGGGGTCTGGAAACACCATATATTTT. Amino acids: CASSKWGSGNTIYF. The chain has TRBV7-2 and TRBJ1-3; a weak D match, TRBD1 (5 bases). The V gene's germline CDR1 is SGHTA and CDR2 FQGNSA. The length of the CDR3 is 14 residues. Trimming cost V 5 bases and J 1 base, with 9 bases left between them.

The chain couples TRBV7-2 to TRBJ1-5, with D unresolved. Deletions cut 3 bases from V and 7 bases from J, with 13 bases between. CDR1 SGHTA and CDR2 FQGNSA come from the germline V gene. The CDR3 is 14 residues long. The CDR3 protein is CASSFFGGLQPQHF. Written as DNA, the CDR3 is TGTGCCAGCAGCTTCTTTGGTGGTTTGCAGCCCCAGCATTTT.

The chain links TRBV6-4 to TRBJ1-4, with unresolved D. The germline gives CDR1 MRHNA, CDR2 SNTAGT. Deletions cut 4 bases from V and 10 bases from J, with 16 bases between. This CDR3 has 14 amino acids. The CDR3 loop reads CASSAPEPVGKLFF. The CDR3 DNA sequence: TGTGCCAGCAGTGCGCCAGAGCCTGTGGGAAAACTGTTTTTT.

The genes are TRBV5-1 and TRBJ2-7; D unresolved. V was cut by 0 bases and J by 3 bases, with 1 base left in between. This CDR3 is 11 amino acids long. Germline V gives CDR1 SGHRS, CDR2 YFSETQ. The CDR3 spells CASSLDYEQYF. CDR3 bases: TGCGCCAGCAGCTTGGACTACGAGCAGTACTTC. The full variable domain, completed using reference TRBV5-1 and TRBJ2-7, is KAGVTQTPRYLIKTRGQQVTLSCSPISGHRSVSWYQQTPGQGLQFLFEYFSETQRNKGNFPGRFSGRQFSNSRSEMNVSTLELGDSALYLCASSLDYEQYFGPGTRLTVT.

The V call is TRBV27, the J call TRBJ2-7, with D unclear. Per germline, CDR1 MNHEY and CDR2 SMNVEV (reference sequence). Trimming pared 7 bases from V and 3 bases from J, leaving 7 bases between. This CDR3 has 11 residues. CDR3 protein: CASTKGYEQYF. The CDR3 DNA sequence: TGTGCCAGCACGAAGGGCTACGAGCAGTACTTC.

The V call is TRBV5-4, the J call TRBJ1-6; 7 bases match TRBD1. CDR1 and CDR2 from the germline V gene are SGHNT and YYREEE (reference sequence). This CDR3 region has 14 residues. J lost 10 bases, V lost 4 bases, and 8 bases had no gene match. CDR3 loop: CASSPPTGPSPLHF. The CDR3 DNA sequence: TGTGCCAGCAGCCCCCCGACAGGGCCCTCACCCCTCCACTTT.

The J gene is TRBJ1-2, the V gene TRBV27; 9 bases map to TRBD1. Trimming cost V 5 bases and J 2 bases; bases outside gene matches: 9. The CDR3 spans 16 residues. Germline CDR1 MNHEY, CDR2 SMNVEV (reference sequence). The CDR3 DNA follows: TGTGCCAGCAGTCCCGGGACAGGGCATACGAACTATGGCTACACCTTC. Residues: CASSPGTGHTNYGYTF.